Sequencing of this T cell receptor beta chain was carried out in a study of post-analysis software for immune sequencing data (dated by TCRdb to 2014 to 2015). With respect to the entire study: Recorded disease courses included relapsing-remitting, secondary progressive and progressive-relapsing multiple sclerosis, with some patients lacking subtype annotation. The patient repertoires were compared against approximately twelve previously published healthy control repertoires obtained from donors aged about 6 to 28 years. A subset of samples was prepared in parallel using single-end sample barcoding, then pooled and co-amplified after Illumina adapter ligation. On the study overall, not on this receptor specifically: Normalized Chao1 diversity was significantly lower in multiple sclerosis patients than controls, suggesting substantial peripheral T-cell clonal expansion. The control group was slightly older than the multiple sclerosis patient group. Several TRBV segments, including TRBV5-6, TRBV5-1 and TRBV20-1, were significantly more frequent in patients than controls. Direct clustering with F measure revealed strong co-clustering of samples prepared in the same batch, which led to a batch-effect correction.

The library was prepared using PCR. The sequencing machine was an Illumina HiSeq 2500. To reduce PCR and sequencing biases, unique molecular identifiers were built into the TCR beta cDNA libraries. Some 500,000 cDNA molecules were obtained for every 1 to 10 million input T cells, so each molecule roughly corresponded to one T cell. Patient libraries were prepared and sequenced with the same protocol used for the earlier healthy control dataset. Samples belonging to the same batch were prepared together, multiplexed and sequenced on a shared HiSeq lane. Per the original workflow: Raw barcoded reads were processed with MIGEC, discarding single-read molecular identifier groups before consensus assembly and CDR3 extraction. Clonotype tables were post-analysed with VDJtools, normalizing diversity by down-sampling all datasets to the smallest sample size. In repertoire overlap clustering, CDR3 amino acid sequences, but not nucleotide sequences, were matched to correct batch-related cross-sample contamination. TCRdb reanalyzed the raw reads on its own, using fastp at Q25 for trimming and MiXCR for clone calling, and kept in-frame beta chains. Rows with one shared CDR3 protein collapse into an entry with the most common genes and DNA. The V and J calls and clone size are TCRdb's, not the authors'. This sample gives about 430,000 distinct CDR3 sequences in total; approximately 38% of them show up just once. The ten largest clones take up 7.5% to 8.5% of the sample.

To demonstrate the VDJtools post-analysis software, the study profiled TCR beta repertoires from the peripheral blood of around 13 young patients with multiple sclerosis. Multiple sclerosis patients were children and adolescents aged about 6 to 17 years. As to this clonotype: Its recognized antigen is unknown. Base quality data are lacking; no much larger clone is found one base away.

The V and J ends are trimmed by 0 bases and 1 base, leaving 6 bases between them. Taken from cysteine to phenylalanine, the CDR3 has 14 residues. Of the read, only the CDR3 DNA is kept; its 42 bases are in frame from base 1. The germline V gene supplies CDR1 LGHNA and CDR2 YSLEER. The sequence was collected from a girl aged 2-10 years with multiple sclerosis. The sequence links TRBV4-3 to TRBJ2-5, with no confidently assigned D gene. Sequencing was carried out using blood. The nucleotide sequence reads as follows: TGCGCCAGCAGCCAAGAAGGGTTCCAAGAGACCCAGTACTTC. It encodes CASSQEGFQETQYF.